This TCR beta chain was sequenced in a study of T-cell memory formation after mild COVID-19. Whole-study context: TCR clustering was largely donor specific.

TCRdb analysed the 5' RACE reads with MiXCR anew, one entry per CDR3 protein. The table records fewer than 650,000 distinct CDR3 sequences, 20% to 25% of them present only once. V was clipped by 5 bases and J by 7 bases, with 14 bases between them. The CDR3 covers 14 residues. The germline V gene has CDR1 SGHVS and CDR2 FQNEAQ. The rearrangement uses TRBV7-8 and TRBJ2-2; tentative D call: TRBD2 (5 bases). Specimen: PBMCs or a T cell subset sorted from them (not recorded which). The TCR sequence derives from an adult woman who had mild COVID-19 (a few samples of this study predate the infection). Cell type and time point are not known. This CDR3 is CASSRGRFGGELFF. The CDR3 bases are TGTGCCAGCAGCCGAGGGCGGTTCGGCGGGGAGCTGTTTTTT. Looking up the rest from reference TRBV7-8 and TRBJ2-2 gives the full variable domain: GAGVSQSPRYKVAKRGQDVALRCDPISGHVSLFWYQQALGQGPEFLTYFQNEAQLDKSGLPSDRFFAERPEGSVSTLKIQRTQQEDSAVYLCASSRGRFGGELFFGEGSRLTVL.